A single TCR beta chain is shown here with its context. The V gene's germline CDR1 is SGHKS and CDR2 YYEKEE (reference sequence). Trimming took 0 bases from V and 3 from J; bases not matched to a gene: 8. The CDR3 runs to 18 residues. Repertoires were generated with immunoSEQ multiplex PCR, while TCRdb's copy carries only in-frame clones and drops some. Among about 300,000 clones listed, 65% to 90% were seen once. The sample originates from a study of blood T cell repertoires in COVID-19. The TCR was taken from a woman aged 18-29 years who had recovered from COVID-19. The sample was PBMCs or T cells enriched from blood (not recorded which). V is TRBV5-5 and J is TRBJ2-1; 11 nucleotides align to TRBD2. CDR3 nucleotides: TGTGCCAGCAGCTTGGCCTATACTAGCGGGGGCCTCTACAATGAGCAGTTCTTC. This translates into CASSLAYTSGGLYNEQFF.